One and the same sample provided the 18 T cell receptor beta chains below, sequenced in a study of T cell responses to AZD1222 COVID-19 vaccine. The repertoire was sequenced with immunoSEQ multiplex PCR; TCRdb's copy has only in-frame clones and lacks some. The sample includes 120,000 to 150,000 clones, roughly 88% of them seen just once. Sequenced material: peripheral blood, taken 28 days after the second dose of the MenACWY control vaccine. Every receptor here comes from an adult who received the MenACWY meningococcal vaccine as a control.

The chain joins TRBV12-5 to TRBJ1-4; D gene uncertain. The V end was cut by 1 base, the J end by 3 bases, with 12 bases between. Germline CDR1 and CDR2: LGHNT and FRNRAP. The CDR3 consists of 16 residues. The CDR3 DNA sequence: TGTGCTAGTGGTTTGGGGCAGTATGCAGCTAATGAAAAACTGTTTTTT. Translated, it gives CASGLGQYAANEKLFF.

The DNA of the CDR3 is TGTGCTTTAGGGTCCTACGAGCAGTACTTC. As protein: CALGSYEQYF. The V gene is TRBV6-5, the J gene TRBJ2-7; D call uncertain. The germline V gene has CDR1 MNHEY and CDR2 SVGAGI. The CDR3 extends over 10 amino acids.

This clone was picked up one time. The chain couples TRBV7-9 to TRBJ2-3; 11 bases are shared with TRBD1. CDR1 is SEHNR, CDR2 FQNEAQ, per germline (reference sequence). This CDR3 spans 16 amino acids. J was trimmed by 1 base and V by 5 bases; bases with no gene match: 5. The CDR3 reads CASSDGTGGGTDTQYF. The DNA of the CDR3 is TGTGCCAGCAGCGACGGGACAGGGGGGGGCACAGATACGCAGTATTTT. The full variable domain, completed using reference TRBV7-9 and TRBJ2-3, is DTGVSQNPRHKITKRGQNVTFRCDPISEHNRLYWYRQTLGQGPEFLTYFQNEAQLEKSRLLSDRFSAERPKGSFSTLEIQRTEQGDSAMYLCASSDGTGGGTDTQYFGPGTRLTVL.

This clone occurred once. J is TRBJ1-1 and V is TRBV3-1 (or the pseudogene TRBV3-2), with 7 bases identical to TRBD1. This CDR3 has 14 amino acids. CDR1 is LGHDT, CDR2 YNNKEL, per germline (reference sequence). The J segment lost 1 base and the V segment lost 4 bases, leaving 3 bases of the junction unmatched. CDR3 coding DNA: TGTGCCAGCAGCCCGGGACAGTCGAACACTGAAGCTTTCTTT. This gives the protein CASSPGQSNTEAFF.

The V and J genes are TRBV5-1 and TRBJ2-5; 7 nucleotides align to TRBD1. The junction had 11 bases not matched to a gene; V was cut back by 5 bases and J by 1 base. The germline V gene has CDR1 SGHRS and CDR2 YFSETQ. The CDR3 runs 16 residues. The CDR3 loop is CASSPLDRAFQETQYF. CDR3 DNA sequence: TGCGCCAGCAGTCCTTTAGACAGGGCCTTCCAAGAGACCCAGTACTTC.

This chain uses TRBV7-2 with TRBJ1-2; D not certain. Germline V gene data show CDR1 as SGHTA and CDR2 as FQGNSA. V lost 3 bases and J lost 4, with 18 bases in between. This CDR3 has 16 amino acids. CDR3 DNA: TGTGCCAGCAGCTTCCGGCAGCCGGCTTTGGGCTATGGCTACACCTTC. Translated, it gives CASSFRQPALGYGYTF.

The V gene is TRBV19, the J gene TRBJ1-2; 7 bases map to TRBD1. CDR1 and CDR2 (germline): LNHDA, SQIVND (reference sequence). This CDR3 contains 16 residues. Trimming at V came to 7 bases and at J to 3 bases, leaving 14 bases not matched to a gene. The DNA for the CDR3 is TGTGCCAGTATGATGGTGCTGAGACAGGGCGACTATGGCTACACCTTC. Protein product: CASMMVLRQGDYGYTF.

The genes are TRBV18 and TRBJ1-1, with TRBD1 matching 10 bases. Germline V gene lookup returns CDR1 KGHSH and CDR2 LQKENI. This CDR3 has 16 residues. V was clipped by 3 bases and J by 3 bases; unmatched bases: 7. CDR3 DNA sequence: TGTGCCAGCTCACCTAGGACCGGGACAGGGGACACTGAAGCTTTCTTT. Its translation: CASSPRTGTGDTEAFF. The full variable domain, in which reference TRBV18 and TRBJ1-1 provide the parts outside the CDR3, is NAGVMQNPRHLVRRRGQEARLRCSPMKGHSHVYWYRQLPEEGLKFMVYLQKENIIDESGMPKERFSAEFPKEGPSILRIQQVVRGDSAAYFCASSPRTGTGDTEAFFGQGTRLTVV.

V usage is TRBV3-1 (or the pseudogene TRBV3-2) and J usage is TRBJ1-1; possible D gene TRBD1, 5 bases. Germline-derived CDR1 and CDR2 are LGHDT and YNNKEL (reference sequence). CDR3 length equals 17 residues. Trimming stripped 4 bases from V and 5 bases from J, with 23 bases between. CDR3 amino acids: CASSLGFGRAGRTEAFF. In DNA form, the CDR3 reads TGTGCCAGCAGCCTTGGCTTCGGCAGGGCAGGGAGGACTGAAGCTTTCTTT.

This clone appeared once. CDR3 loop: CASSVVDREAKLFF. The CDR3 bases are TGTGCCAGCAGCGTAGTAGACAGGGAAGCAAAACTGTTTTTT. The chain carries TRBV9 and TRBJ1-4, with TRBD1 matching over 7 bases. J lost 10 bases, V lost 0 bases, and 6 bases had no gene match. Germline loops: CDR1 SGDLS, CDR2 YYNGEE. There are 14 residues in the CDR3.

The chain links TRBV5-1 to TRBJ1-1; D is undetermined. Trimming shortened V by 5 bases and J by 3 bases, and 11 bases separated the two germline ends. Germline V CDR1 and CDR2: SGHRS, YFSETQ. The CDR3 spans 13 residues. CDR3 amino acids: CASRKRADTEAFF. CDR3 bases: TGCGCCAGCAGGAAACGGGCGGACACTGAAGCTTTCTTT.

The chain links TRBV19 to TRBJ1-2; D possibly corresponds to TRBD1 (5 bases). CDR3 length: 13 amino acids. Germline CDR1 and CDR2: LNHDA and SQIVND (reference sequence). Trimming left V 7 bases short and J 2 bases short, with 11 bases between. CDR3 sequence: CASNKGLNYGYTF. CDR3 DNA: TGTGCCAGTAATAAGGGGCTAAACTATGGCTACACCTTC.

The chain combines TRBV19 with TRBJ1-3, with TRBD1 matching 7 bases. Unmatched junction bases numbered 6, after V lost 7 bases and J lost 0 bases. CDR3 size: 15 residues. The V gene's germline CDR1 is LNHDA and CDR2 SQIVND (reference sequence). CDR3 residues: CASNLGGDSGNTIYF. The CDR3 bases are TGTGCCAGTAACTTAGGGGGCGACTCTGGAAACACCATATATTTT.

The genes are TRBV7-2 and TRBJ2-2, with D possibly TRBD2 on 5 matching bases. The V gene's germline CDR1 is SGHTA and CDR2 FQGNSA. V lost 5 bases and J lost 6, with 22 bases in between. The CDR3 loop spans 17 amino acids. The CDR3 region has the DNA TGTGCCAGCAGCCCCAGAGGGCCCGGATTGATTGCCGGGGAGCTGTTTTTT. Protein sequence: CASSPRGPGLIAGELFF.

CDR3 nucleotide sequence: TGCGCCAGCAGCTTGGTGGCAGGACCACTGAACACTGAAGCTTTCTTT. Translating it yields CASSLVAGPLNTEAFF. This chain connects TRBV5-1 to TRBJ1-1, with D unresolved. Germline V gives CDR1 SGHRS, CDR2 YFSETQ. V lost 0 bases and J 0 bases, leaving 12 bases between the germline ends. This CDR3 contains 16 residues.

Here the CDR3 DNA reads TGTGCCAGCAGCTTAGGTACAGGCCTCCTAGGCACGGGGAACGAGCAGTACTTC. Its translation: CASSLGTGLLGTGNEQYF. V usage is TRBV11-2 and J usage is TRBJ2-7; TRBD1 or TRBD2 may be the D gene (5 bases each). With 1 base removed from V and 5 bases from J, the gap between germline ends came to 24 bases. The CDR3 loop spans 18 amino acids. Germline CDR1 SGHAT, CDR2 FQNNGV.

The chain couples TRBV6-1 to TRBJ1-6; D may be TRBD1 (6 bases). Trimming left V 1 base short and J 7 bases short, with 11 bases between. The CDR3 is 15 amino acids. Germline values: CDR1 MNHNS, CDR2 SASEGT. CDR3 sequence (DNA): TGTGCCAGCAGTGAAGGGACAGAAGGGAATTCACCCCTCCACTTT. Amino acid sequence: CASSEGTEGNSPLHF.

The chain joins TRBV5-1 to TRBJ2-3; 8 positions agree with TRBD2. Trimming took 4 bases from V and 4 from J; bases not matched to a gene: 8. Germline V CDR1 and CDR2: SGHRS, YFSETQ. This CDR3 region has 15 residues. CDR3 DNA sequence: TGCGCCAGCAGCCCGGGCGGGAGGCGAGCAGATACGCAGTATTTT. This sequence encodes CASSPGGRRADTQYF.